This T cell receptor beta chain was sequenced for a study of glioma-infiltrating T cells after dendritic cell vaccination. Study information: Samples are from glioblastoma patients in Phase I and II dendritic cell vaccine trials. Monocyte-derived dendritic cells, cultured approximately 7 days with IL-4 and GM-CSF, were pulsed with autologous tumor lysate.

Assay: immunoSEQ multiplex PCR; the TCRdb copy retains only in-frame clones and omits some. This table holds 80,000 to 100,000 clones, approximately 80% found once. Time point meaning: after dendritic cell vaccination, including at tumor progression/relapse. Selection required adequate fresh-frozen tumor tissue plus more than two years' survival data. The CDR3 contains 14 residues. CDR1 and CDR2 from the germline V gene are SNHLY and FYNNEI. V shed 5 bases, J shed 3 bases, and the junction held 4 bases outside the gene matches. The sequenced sample was blood, obtained after dendritic cell vaccination. V and J are TRBV2 and TRBJ1-3; 7 bases line up with TRBD1. The clonotype originates from a human donor with glioblastoma. CDR3 protein: CASSSGTDGNTIYF. CDR3 nucleotide sequence: TGTGCCAGCAGTTCCGGGACAGATGGAAACACCATATATTTT. The entire variable domain, with the rest obtained from reference TRBV2 and TRBJ1-3, is as follows: EPEVTQTPSHQVTQMGQEVILRCVPISNHLYFYWYRQILGQKVEFLVSFYNNEISEKSEIFDDQFSVERPDGSNFTLKIRSTKLEDSAMYFCASSSGTDGNTIYFGEGSWLTVV.